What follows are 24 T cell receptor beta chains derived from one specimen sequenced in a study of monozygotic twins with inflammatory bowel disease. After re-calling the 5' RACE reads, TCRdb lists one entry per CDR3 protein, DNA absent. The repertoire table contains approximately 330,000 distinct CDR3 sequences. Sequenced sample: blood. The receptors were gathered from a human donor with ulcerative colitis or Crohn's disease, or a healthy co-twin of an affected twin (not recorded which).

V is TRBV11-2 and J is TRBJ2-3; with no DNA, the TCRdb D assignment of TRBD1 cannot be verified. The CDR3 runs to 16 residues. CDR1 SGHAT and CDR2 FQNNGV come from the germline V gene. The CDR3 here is CASSSRTGLTTDTQYF.

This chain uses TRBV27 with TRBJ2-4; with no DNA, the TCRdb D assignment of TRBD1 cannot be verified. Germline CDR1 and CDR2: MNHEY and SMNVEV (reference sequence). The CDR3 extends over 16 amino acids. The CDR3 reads CASSFYRGWGKNIQYF.

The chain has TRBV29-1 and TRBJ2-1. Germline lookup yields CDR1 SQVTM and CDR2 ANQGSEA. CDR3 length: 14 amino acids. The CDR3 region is CSVEGEEDSNEQFF.

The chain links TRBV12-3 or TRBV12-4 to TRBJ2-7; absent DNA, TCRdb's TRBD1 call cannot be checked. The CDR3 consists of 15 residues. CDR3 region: CASRRPGTGLGEQYF.

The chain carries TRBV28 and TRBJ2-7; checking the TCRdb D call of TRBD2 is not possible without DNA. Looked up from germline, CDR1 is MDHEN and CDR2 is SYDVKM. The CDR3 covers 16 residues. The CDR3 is CATVTLASRGVYEQYF.

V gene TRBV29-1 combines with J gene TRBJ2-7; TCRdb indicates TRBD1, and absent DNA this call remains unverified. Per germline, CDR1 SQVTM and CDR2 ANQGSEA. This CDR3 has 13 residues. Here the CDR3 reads CSVEGGTLYEQYF.

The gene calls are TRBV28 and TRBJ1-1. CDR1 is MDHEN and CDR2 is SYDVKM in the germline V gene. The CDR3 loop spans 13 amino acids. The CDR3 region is CASSSPQLGEAFF. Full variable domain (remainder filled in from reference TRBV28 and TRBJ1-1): DVKVTQSSRYLVKRTGEKVFLECVQDMDHENMFWYRQDPGLGLRLIYFSYDVKMKEKGDIPEGYSVSREKKERFSLILESASTNQTSMYLCASSSPQLGEAFFGQGTRLTVV.

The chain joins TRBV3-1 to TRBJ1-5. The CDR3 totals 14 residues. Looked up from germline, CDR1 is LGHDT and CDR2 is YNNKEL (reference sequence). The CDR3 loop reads CASSQGEINQPQHF.

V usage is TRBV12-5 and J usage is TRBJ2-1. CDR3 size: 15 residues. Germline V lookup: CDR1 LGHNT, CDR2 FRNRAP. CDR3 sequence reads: CASGVTTEKDNEQFF.

The CDR3 reads CASSRLDRDYTEAFF. J is TRBJ1-1 and V is TRBV12-3 or TRBV12-4; TCRdb calls TRBD1, which cannot be checked without DNA. CDR3 size: 15 residues.

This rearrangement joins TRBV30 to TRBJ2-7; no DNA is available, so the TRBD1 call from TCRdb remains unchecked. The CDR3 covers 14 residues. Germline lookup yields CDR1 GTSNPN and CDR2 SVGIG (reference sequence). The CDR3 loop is CAWTAGTPSYEQYF.

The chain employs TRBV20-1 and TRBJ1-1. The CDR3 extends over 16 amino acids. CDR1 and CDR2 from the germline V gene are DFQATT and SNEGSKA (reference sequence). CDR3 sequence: CSARLGSFLVDTEAFF.

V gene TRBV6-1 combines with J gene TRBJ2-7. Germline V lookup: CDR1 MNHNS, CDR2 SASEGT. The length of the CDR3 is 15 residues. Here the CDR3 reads CASSEALDSSYEQYF.

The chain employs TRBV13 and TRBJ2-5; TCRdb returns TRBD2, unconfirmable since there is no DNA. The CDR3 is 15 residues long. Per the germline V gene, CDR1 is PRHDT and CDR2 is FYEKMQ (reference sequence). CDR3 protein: CASSPSSGRQETQYF.

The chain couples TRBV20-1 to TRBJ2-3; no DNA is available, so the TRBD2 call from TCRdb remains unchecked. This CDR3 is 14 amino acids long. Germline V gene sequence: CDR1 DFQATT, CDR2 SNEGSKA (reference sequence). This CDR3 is CSAKLAGSTDTQYF.

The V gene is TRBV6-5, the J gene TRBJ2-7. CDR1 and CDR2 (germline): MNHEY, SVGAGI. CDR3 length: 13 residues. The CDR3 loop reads CASSSQGWLEQYF.

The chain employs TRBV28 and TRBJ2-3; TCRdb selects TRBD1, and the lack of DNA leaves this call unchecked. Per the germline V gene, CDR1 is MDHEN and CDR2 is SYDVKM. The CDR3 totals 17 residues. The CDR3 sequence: CASSPVGTGGSTDTQYF.

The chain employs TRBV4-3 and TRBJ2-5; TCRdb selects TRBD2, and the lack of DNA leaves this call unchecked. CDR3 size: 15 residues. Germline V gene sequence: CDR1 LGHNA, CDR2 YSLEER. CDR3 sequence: CASSQGQRGGETQYF.

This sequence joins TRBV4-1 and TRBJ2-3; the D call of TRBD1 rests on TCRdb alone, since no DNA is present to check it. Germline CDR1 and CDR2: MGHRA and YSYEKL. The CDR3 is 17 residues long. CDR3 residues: CASSQETSSRGTDTQYF.

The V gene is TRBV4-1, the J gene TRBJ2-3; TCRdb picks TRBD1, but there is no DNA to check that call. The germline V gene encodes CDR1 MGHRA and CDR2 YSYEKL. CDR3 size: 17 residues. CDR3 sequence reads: CASSQDVWGAVTDTQYF.

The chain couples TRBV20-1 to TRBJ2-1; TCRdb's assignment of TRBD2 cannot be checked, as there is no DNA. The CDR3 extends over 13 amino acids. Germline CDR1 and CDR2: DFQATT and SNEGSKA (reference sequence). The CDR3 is CSARLAGVNEQFF.

This CDR3 is CASSATGWETQYF. The genes are TRBV9 and TRBJ2-5; TCRdb picks TRBD1, but there is no DNA to check that call. CDR3 length equals 13 residues. Germline CDR1 and CDR2: SGDLS and YYNGEE.

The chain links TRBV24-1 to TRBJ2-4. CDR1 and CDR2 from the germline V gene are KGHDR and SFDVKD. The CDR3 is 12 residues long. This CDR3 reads CATSDFKNIQYF.

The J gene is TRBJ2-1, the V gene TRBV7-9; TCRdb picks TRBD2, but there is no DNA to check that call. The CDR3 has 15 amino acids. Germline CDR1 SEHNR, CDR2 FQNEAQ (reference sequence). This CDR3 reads CASSFETSGLEKQFF.